This TCR beta chain was recorded in a study of T-cell memory formation after mild COVID-19. Turning to the study itself: In these data, TCR clusters were largely donor specific.

As concerns this clonotype: Its antigen is as yet unknown.

TCR alpha and TCR beta cDNA libraries carrying sample barcodes and UMIs came from 5'RACE with constant-segment primers. MiXCR was run by TCRdb on the 5' RACE reads, yielding one entry per CDR3 protein. The profile shows under 400,000 distinct CDR3 sequences, around 21% of them singletons. This CDR3 is 15 amino acids long. V gave up 5 bases and J gave up 7 bases; unmatched junction bases: 7. CDR1 is SGHVS, CDR2 FQNEAQ, per germline. Study-level points and caveats: Within pre-infection memory, some responding clones were found, suggesting cross-reactive memory joined.

Sequenced material: PBMCs or a T cell subset sorted from them (not recorded which). The sequence came from an adult woman who had mild COVID-19 (a few samples of this study predate the infection). Cell type and time point are not known. The gene calls are TRBV7-8 and TRBJ2-7, with 14 bases identical to TRBD2. Written as DNA, the CDR3 is TGTGCCAGCAGCCCTACACGACTAGCGGGAGGGGAGCAGTACTTC. This sequence encodes CASSPTRLAGGEQYF.